This T cell receptor beta chain is from a study of T cells expressing NK-cell markers. One entry per CDR3 protein, without DNA, is what TCRdb gives after re-calling the 5' RACE reads. The table counts about 440,000 distinct CDR3 sequences; 7.3% lies in the top ten. This CDR3 is 14 amino acids long. Germline values: CDR1 GTSNPN, CDR2 SVGIG (reference sequence). The sequence was obtained from a woman aged 18 to 75 in good health. This chain links TRBV30 with TRBJ2-4. Sequenced sample: blood T cells: a sorted CD56 or NKG2C T cell subset, CD4+ or CD8+ T cells, or bulk PBMC T cells (not recorded which). CDR3 sequence: CAWSSGRGKNIQYF.